This T cell receptor (beta chain) was observed in a study of blood T cell repertoires in COVID-19. About the research overall: The study drew acute and convalescent COVID-19 samples from the United States, Italy and Spain. Sample material is recorded as cDNA or gDNA derived from T cells, B-cell-depleted T cells, or PBMCs.

Sequenced by immunoSEQ multiplex PCR; TCRdb stores in-frame clones only, minus some. The sample carries approximately 88,000 clones, 85% recorded once. This CDR3 comprises 14 residues. Deletions cut 2 bases from V and 7 bases from J, with 17 bases between. Germline values: CDR1 SQVTM, CDR2 ANQGSEA. The receptor was isolated from a woman aged 70 to 79 with acute or convalescent COVID-19. Sequencing used peripheral blood. The chain has TRBV29-1 and TRBJ1-2; the D gene is possibly TRBD1 (6 bases). The CDR3 reads CSVEQGFLIGGYTF. In DNA form, the CDR3 reads TGCAGCGTTGAACAGGGGTTTTTGATCGGTGGCTACACCTTC.